This T cell receptor (beta chain) was profiled in a study of tumor-infiltrating lymphocytes in primary liver carcinoma. Study-wide background: Roughly 3.5 to 7.13 million productive TCRbeta reads came from each sample, comparable across tissue types. General study points: Tumors reached a significantly greater top-250-clone fraction than blood did (p = 0.039).

Priming with a constant-region primer yielded TCR beta cDNA from 400 to 550 ng total RNA. A slightly modified ARM-PCR protocol with three nested multiplex PCR rounds produced these TCR beta libraries. The opening two PCR rounds, around 11 cycles each, paired TRBV1-TRBV30 forward primers with a C-beta reverse primer. TCRdb reanalysed the multiplex PCR reads using MiXCR and keeps one entry per CDR3 protein. The sample yields roughly 80,000 distinct CDR3 sequences, 65% to 75% seen once. This CDR3 is 15 amino acids long. In germline, CDR1 is MDHEN, CDR2 SYDVKM. Between the trimmed V and J ends, which lost 6 bases and 5 bases, there was a span of 16 bases. Co-extraction of both nucleic acids (RNA and DNA) used about 17-31 mg of unsorted bulk tissue. This clonotype occurred a few times. Its specificity is not known.

The V gene is TRBV28, the J gene TRBJ2-2; a possible D gene is TRBD1 (6 bases). This receptor was identified in a man aged 35 to 55 with primary liver carcinoma and hepatitis B virus infection. The sequencing input was tumor-adjacent normal liver tissue. CDR3 loop: CASSHLGQGTGELFF. The CDR3 DNA is TGTGCCAGCAGCCACCTAGGCCAGGGGACCGGGGAGCTGTTTTTT. Based on the CDR3 plus reference TRBV28 and TRBJ2-2, the full variable domain is DVKVTQSSRYLVKRTGEKVFLECVQDMDHENMFWYRQDPGLGLRLIYFSYDVKMKEKGDIPEGYSVSREKKERFSLILESASTNQTSMYLCASSHLGQGTGELFFGEGSRLTVL.